Shown below are 6 T cell receptor beta chains from a single sample sequenced in a study of blood T cell repertoires in COVID-19 (dated by TCRdb to about 2020). Libraries came from the immunoSEQ multiplex PCR assay. Entries here come from immuneACCESS through TCRdb and include only in-frame sequences with V and J called. Some clones fail to appear in such tables; in the studies checked, an unresolved V gene covers under half of the shortfall, and the cause of the remainder is unknown. Here the sample has 12,000 to 15,000 clones; over 75% occur a single time. Clones ranked in the top ten supply 2.5% to 3.5% of the sample. Sample: peripheral blood. The receptors come from a human donor in a cohort sampled during active COVID-19.

The rearrangement links TRBV10-3 to TRBJ1-2; tentative D call: TRBD1 (5 bases). The V and J ends lost 7 bases and 0 bases respectively, with 12 bases between them. The CDR3 has 14 amino acids. Germline lookup yields CDR1 ENHRY and CDR2 SYGVKD. The CDR3 region is CAINSGRANYGYTF. For the CDR3, the DNA is TGTGCCATCAACTCAGGGCGAGCTAACTATGGCTACACCTTC.

This chain uses TRBV5-6 with TRBJ2-1; D perhaps matches TRBD1 (5 bases). The V gene's germline CDR1 is SGHDT and CDR2 YYEEEE. There are 16 residues in the CDR3. Trimming left V 1 base short and J 0 bases short, with 11 bases between. CDR3 nucleotide sequence: TGTGCCAGCAGCTTGATAGGGGCCAGCTCCTACAATGAGCAGTTCTTC. Amino acid sequence: CASSLIGASSYNEQFF.

The sample holds a few counts of this clone. The chain links TRBV4-1 to TRBJ1-5; D is unresolved. The germline V and J ends were trimmed by 1 base and 11 bases, with 12 bases remaining between them. This CDR3 spans 13 amino acids. Germline CDR1 MGHRA, CDR2 YSYEKL. In DNA form, the CDR3 reads TGCGCCAGCAGCCAAGGTCCCAATGCGGCCCAGCATTTT. Amino acid sequence: CASSQGPNAAQHF.

The rearrangement uses TRBV28 and TRBJ1-4, with D possibly being TRBD1 (6 bases). This CDR3 has 13 residues. The V and J ends lost 6 bases and 6 bases respectively, with 11 bases between them. The germline V gene has CDR1 MDHEN and CDR2 SYDVKM. The CDR3 is CASSLNRDEKLFF. The CDR3 DNA follows: TGTGCCAGCAGCCTAAACAGGGATGAAAAACTGTTTTTT.

The rearrangement uses TRBV30 and TRBJ2-6, with D perhaps matching TRBD2 (5 bases). Trimming pared 4 bases from V and 4 bases from J, leaving 8 bases between. CDR1 is GTSNPN and CDR2 is SVGIG in the germline V gene (reference sequence). The CDR3 is 13 amino acids. The CDR3 loop reads CAWIASGANVLTF. CDR3 bases: TGTGCCTGGATAGCGTCCGGGGCCAACGTCCTGACTTTC. The full variable domain, in which reference TRBV30 and TRBJ2-6 provide the parts outside the CDR3, is SQTIHQWPATLVQPVGSPLSLECTVEGTSNPNLYWYRQAAGRGLQLLFYSVGIGQISSEVPQNLSASRPQDRQFILSSKKLLLSDSGFYLCAWIASGANVLTFGAGSRLTVL.

This chain's CDR3 is CASSPLQGNTGELFF. The CDR3 nucleotides are TGTGCCAGCAGCCCCTTACAGGGAAACACCGGGGAGCTGTTTTTT. The V gene is TRBV7-3, the J gene TRBJ2-2; TRBD1 is a possible D gene (6 bases). The length of the CDR3 is 15 residues. V lost 5 bases to trimming and J lost 2 bases, with 12 bases between them. The germline gives CDR1 SGHTA, CDR2 FQGTGA.